Below are 4 T cell receptor beta chains sequenced from a single sample in a study of untreated major depressive disorder. Using immunoSEQ multiplex PCR, the repertoire was profiled, and TCRdb retains in-frame clones only, with some absent. The sample has 21,000 or so clones, around 93% seen once; the top ten hold roughly 0.31%. Input material: CD4+ T cells from PBMCs. Receptor source: a man younger than 45 in good health.

The V gene is TRBV9, the J gene TRBJ2-5; 11 bases agree with TRBD2. Germline loops: CDR1 SGDLS, CDR2 YYNGEE. The CDR3 runs to 15 residues. V dropped 4 bases and J dropped 5; count of bases not matched to a gene: 7. CDR3 nucleotides: TGTGCCAGCAGCAGAACTAGCGGGAGTAGGGAGACCCAGTACTTC. Its protein product is CASSRTSGSRETQYF. Using reference TRBV9 and TRBJ2-5 for the parts outside the CDR3, the full variable domain is DSGVTQTPKHLITATGQRVTLRCSPRSGDLSVYWYQQSLDQGLQFLIQYYNGEERAKGNILERFSAQQFPDLHSELNLSSLELGDSALYFCASSRTSGSRETQYFGPGTRLLVL.

J is TRBJ1-2 and V is TRBV7-9; D might be TRBD1 (5 bases). CDR3 length: 12 residues. Germline V gene lookup returns CDR1 SEHNR and CDR2 FQNEAQ (reference sequence). The V end was cut by 2 bases, the J end by 8 bases, with 9 bases between. Here the CDR3 DNA reads TGTGCCAGCAGCTTAATGGGGGAAGGCTACACCTTC. This encodes CASSLMGEGYTF.

The CDR3 protein is CASSHRDGLMNTEAFF. The CDR3 DNA is TGCGCCAGCAGCCACCGTGACGGCCTCATGAACACTGAAGCTTTCTTT. The chain uses TRBV4-3 and TRBJ1-1; D remains ambiguous. Germline V gives CDR1 LGHNA, CDR2 YSLEER. The V end lost 3 bases, the J end lost 0 bases, and 14 bases lay between the germline ends. CDR3 length equals 16 residues.

The chain links TRBV18 to TRBJ2-2; TRBD1 agrees at 8 bases. Trimming removed 5 bases from V and 2 bases from J; junction bases left unmatched: 4. This CDR3 has 15 residues. Germline-derived CDR1 and CDR2 are KGHSH and LQKENI. Here the CDR3 DNA reads TGTGCCAGCTCAATGACAGGGGTAAACACCGGGGAGCTGTTTTTT. Translating gives CASSMTGVNTGELFF.